The sequence of this T cell receptor (beta chain) was determined in a study of cytomegalovirus exposure and HLA in healthy donors. Use of 60 Vbeta and 13 Jbeta primers characterized the PCR. The protocol was immunoSEQ multiplex PCR, while the TCRdb copy is restricted to in-frame clones and leaves out a portion. The sample carries tens of thousands of clones, about four fifths recorded once. The CDR3 length is 16 residues. Trimming removed 5 bases at V and 7 bases at J, with 21 bases between. Germline V gives CDR1 SEHNR, CDR2 FQNEAQ (reference sequence). Worth noting for this clone: The antigen is undetermined.

General study results and limits: In an earlier analysis, productive rearrangement rates for most beta V segments clustered near 87% or 30%. The study assumed roughly uniform donor sequencing depth for presence/absence analyses. A later analysis by the authors found several of the most significant clusters apparently linked to common viral pathogens.

The sequenced sample consisted of PBMCs. This clonotype was obtained from a human donor in good health. The chain is built from TRBV7-9 and TRBJ1-5, with D possibly being TRBD1 (6 bases). CDR3 sequence: CASSPLTGGGGQPQHF. The CDR3 DNA reads as TGTGCCAGCAGCCCCCTCACCGGTGGGGGGGGCCAGCCCCAGCATTTT.